These T cell receptor beta chains were read from a single sample in a study of Ad26.COV2.S vaccination and SARS-CoV-2 variants. TCRdb's table, derived via immunoSEQ multiplex PCR, lists solely in-frame clones and lacks some. The table includes about 280,000 clones, more than 70% detected once. This sample comprised peripheral blood, obtained in a trial of Ad26.COV2.S vaccine versus placebo. The receptors here all came from a person aged 18-60 years who received the Ad26.COV2.S COVID-19 vaccine or a placebo. The CDR3 runs from the conserved cysteine through the conserved F or W. The order of the fields is D gene, J gene, V gene, clone size, CDR3 DNA, CDR3 protein. D genes are given only for firm matches. Where a row states a size, it is once, few, many or the class of an expanded clone; other rows omit it.

D gene: -
J gene: TRBJ2-2
V gene: TRBV29-1
clone size: -
CDR3 DNA: TGCAGCGTTGCGGGTCACAGAACCGGGGAGCTGTTTTTT
CDR3 protein: CSVAGHRTGELFF

D gene: -
J gene: TRBJ1-1
V gene: TRBV6-5
clone size: -
CDR3 DNA: TGTGCCAGCAGTCCACAGGGACTGATGAACACTGAAGCTTTCTTT
CDR3 protein: CASSPQGLMNTEAFF

D gene: -
J gene: TRBJ2-2
V gene: TRBV30
clone size: -
CDR3 DNA: TGTGCCTGGAGCCAGACCGGGGAGCTGTTTTTT
CDR3 protein: CAWSQTGELFF

D gene: -
J gene: TRBJ1-2
V gene: TRBV5-1
clone size: -
CDR3 DNA: TGCGCCAGCAGCTTGGATGGGGGAGGGAATGGCTACACCTTC
CDR3 protein: CASSLDGGGNGYTF

D gene: -
J gene: TRBJ2-5
V gene: TRBV10-3
clone size: once
CDR3 DNA: TGTGCCATCAGTGAGAGTGGGATTCAAGAGACCCAGTACTTC
CDR3 protein: CAISESGIQETQYF

D gene: -
J gene: TRBJ2-7
V gene: TRBV3-1/TRBV3-2
clone size: -
CDR3 DNA: TGTGCCAGCAGCCCCATGGTCTCTAGCTACGAGCAGTACTTC
CDR3 protein: CASSPMVSSYEQYF

D gene: TRBD2
J gene: TRBJ2-1
V gene: TRBV7-3
clone size: -
CDR3 DNA: TGTGCCAGCAGCTTAAAGGACCCCTGGCTAGCGGGGGCTAACAATGAGCAGTTCTTC
CDR3 protein: CASSLKDPWLAGANNEQFF

D gene: -
J gene: TRBJ2-5
V gene: TRBV15
clone size: -
CDR3 DNA: TGTGCCACCAGCAGACAGGGAAGTATGGAGACCCAGTACTTC
CDR3 protein: CATSRQGSMETQYF

D gene: TRBD2
J gene: TRBJ2-5
V gene: TRBV5-4
clone size: -
CDR3 DNA: TGTGCCAGCAGCTTGGCTCCTAGCGGGGGATTCCAAGAGACCCAGTACTTC
CDR3 protein: CASSLAPSGGFQETQYF

D gene: -
J gene: TRBJ2-3
V gene: TRBV24-1
clone size: -
CDR3 DNA: TGTGCCACCAGTGACCCACTTGCAGGGGAAAACACAGATACGCAGTATTTT
CDR3 protein: CATSDPLAGENTDTQYF

D gene: -
J gene: TRBJ2-3
V gene: TRBV5-1
clone size: once
CDR3 DNA: TGCGCCAGCAGCTTGGCCAGGGCGGGGGCACCAGATACGCAGTATTTT
CDR3 protein: CASSLARAGAPDTQYF

D gene: TRBD2
J gene: TRBJ2-7
V gene: TRBV6-2/TRBV6-3
clone size: -
CDR3 DNA: TGTGCCAGCAGTTACTCGCCTAGCGGGACTGGAGAGCAGTACTTC
CDR3 protein: CASSYSPSGTGEQYF

D gene: TRBD2
J gene: TRBJ2-1
V gene: TRBV5-1
clone size: -
CDR3 DNA: TGCGCCAGCAGCTTAGGACTAGCGGGAGGTTGGGGGAGTGAGCAGTTCTTC
CDR3 protein: CASSLGLAGGWGSEQFF

D gene: -
J gene: TRBJ2-5
V gene: TRBV7-9
clone size: -
CDR3 DNA: TGTGCCAGCCTTTGGGGGCTGGGGGAGACCCAGTACTTC
CDR3 protein: CASLWGLGETQYF

D gene: -
J gene: TRBJ1-2
V gene: TRBV2
clone size: -
CDR3 DNA: TGTGCCAGCAGTGGTGGGGGAGGCTATGGCTACACCTTC
CDR3 protein: CASSGGGGYGYTF

D gene: -
J gene: TRBJ2-5
V gene: TRBV5-1
clone size: -
CDR3 DNA: TGCGCCAGCAGCTTGGGGGACGGTCCCTCTACAGAGACCCAGTACTTC
CDR3 protein: CASSLGDGPSTETQYF

D gene: TRBD1
J gene: TRBJ2-7
V gene: TRBV18
clone size: -
CDR3 DNA: TGTGCCAGCTCACCTCTGGGACAGGGGGGCTACGAGCAGTACTTC
CDR3 protein: CASSPLGQGGYEQYF

D gene: -
J gene: TRBJ2-1
V gene: TRBV5-1
clone size: -
CDR3 DNA: TGCGCCAGCAGCTTGGGTGGCAGCGATGAGCAGTTCTTC
CDR3 protein: CASSLGGSDEQFF

D gene: -
J gene: TRBJ1-1
V gene: TRBV3-1/TRBV3-2
clone size: -
CDR3 DNA: TGTGCCAGCAGCCGAGACCCGGCAGGACTGAACACTGAAGCTTTCTTT
CDR3 protein: CASSRDPAGLNTEAFF

D gene: -
J gene: TRBJ1-2
V gene: TRBV19
clone size: -
CDR3 DNA: TGTGCCAGTAGTAAACCTCAATATGGCTACACCTTC
CDR3 protein: CASSKPQYGYTF

D gene: TRBD2
J gene: TRBJ2-2
V gene: TRBV2
clone size: -
CDR3 DNA: TGTGCCAGCAGTACGCTGGGACTAGGAAACACCGGGGAGCTGTTTTTT
CDR3 protein: CASSTLGLGNTGELFF

D gene: -
J gene: TRBJ1-5
V gene: TRBV12-3/TRBV12-4
clone size: few
CDR3 DNA: TGTGCCAGCAGTTTGTCGGATATTCAGCCCCAGCATTTT
CDR3 protein: CASSLSDIQPQHF

D gene: -
J gene: TRBJ1-6
V gene: TRBV2
clone size: -
CDR3 DNA: TGTGCCAGCAACCCGTCCTTTAATTCACCCCTCCACTTT
CDR3 protein: CASNPSFNSPLHF

D gene: -
J gene: TRBJ1-1
V gene: TRBV10-3
clone size: -
CDR3 DNA: TGTGCCATCAGGGGAGGGACTGAAGCTTTCTTT
CDR3 protein: CAIRGGTEAFF

D gene: -
J gene: TRBJ2-5
V gene: TRBV30
clone size: -
CDR3 DNA: TGTGCCTGGAGTGTAGGTAGTATACCCCAAGAGACCCAGTACTTC
CDR3 protein: CAWSVGSIPQETQYF

D gene: -
J gene: TRBJ2-5
V gene: TRBV21-1
clone size: -
CDR3 DNA: TGTGCCAGCAGCATTACGGGATGGCAAGAGACCCAGTACTTC
CDR3 protein: CASSITGWQETQYF

D gene: TRBD1
J gene: TRBJ2-1
V gene: TRBV10-3
clone size: -
CDR3 DNA: TGTGCCATCAGGGGCTCTACACAGGGGATAGATGAGCAGTTCTTC
CDR3 protein: CAIRGSTQGIDEQFF

D gene: -
J gene: TRBJ2-7
V gene: TRBV7-2
clone size: -
CDR3 DNA: TGTGCCAGCAGCTTAGGAGGGAGGGGGAAGACCTACGAGCAGTACTTC
CDR3 protein: CASSLGGRGKTYEQYF

D gene: TRBD2
J gene: TRBJ2-2
V gene: TRBV5-4
clone size: -
CDR3 DNA: TGTGCCAGCAGCCAAGCCCAGCGGGGGGGCACCGGGGAGCTGTTTTTT
CDR3 protein: CASSQAQRGGTGELFF